A few counts support the clone carrying this TCR beta chain. This specimen comes from a study of blood T cell repertoires in COVID-19. Study background: Spain, Italy and the United States supplied samples that represented acute and convalescent COVID-19. In each case, the material was cDNA or gDNA derived from T cells, B-cell-depleted T cells, or PBMCs.

The CDR3 contains 14 residues. J lost 6 bases, V lost 3 bases, and 2 bases had no gene match. The germline V gene has CDR1 LGHNA and CDR2 YSLEER. Here immunoSEQ multiplex PCR was the method, and the copy in TCRdb shows in-frame clones only, minus some. The table includes about 260,000 clones, 87% detected once. This receptor was obtained from a woman between 40 and 55 years old who had recovered from COVID-19. The gene calls are TRBV4-3 and TRBJ1-5; 10 bases are shared with TRBD1. The sample taken for sequencing was peripheral blood. The CDR3 sequence is CASSHRTGGQPQHF. CDR3 DNA: TGCGCCAGCAGCCACCGGACAGGGGGTCAGCCCCAGCATTTT.